A selection of T cell receptor beta chains follows, all from one sample in a study of blood T cell repertoires in COVID-19. The repertoire was sequenced with immunoSEQ multiplex PCR; TCRdb's copy has only in-frame clones and lacks some. The sample gives over 45,000 clones, approximately 80% of which show up once; about 59% is in the top ten. The sample was peripheral blood. The receptors derive from a man between 65 and 79 years old with acute or convalescent COVID-19. CDR3s include the opening cysteine and the closing phenylalanine or tryptophan. Fields, in order: D gene, V gene, clone size, J gene, CDR3 DNA, CDR3 protein. The D gene is left open where the match is weak. Only part of the rows carry a size: once, few, many, or a class if the clone is expanded.

d_gene: .
v_gene: TRBV18
abundance: .
j_gene: TRBJ1-1
CDR3nt: TGTGCCAGCTCACCGGATCGACAAAATCCTGAAGCTTTCTTT
CDR3aa: CASSPDRQNPEAFF

d_gene: TRBD2
v_gene: TRBV11-2
abundance: .
j_gene: TRBJ2-1
CDR3nt: TGTGCCAGCAGTCAGGTGGGACTAGCTAATGAGCAGTTCTTC
CDR3aa: CASSQVGLANEQFF

d_gene: .
v_gene: TRBV28
abundance: .
j_gene: TRBJ1-1
CDR3nt: TGTGCCAGCAGTATTAGACACTTTGAAGCTTTCTTT
CDR3aa: CASSIRHFEAFF

d_gene: .
v_gene: TRBV7-9
abundance: .
j_gene: TRBJ1-1
CDR3nt: TGTGCCAGCAGCCCAGGACAAACTACGAAGGGGACTGAAGCTTTCTTT
CDR3aa: CASSPGQTTKGTEAFF

d_gene: .
v_gene: TRBV12-3/TRBV12-4
abundance: .
j_gene: TRBJ1-3
CDR3nt: TGTGCCAGCAGTTCCTTGGGAAACACCATATATTTT
CDR3aa: CASSSLGNTIYF

d_gene: .
v_gene: TRBV10-3
abundance: .
j_gene: TRBJ2-7
CDR3nt: TGTGCCATCGAAGCAAGCGGAAACCACGAGCAGTACTTC
CDR3aa: CAIEASGNHEQYF

d_gene: TRBD1
v_gene: TRBV24-1
abundance: .
j_gene: TRBJ1-1
CDR3nt: TGTGCCACCAGAGGGACAGGGGGTTTTACTGAAGCTTTCTTT
CDR3aa: CATRGTGGFTEAFF

d_gene: .
v_gene: TRBV5-1
abundance: .
j_gene: TRBJ1-2
CDR3nt: TGCGCCAGCAGGGTTGAAAGCCTTAACTATGGCTACACCTTC
CDR3aa: CASRVESLNYGYTF

d_gene: .
v_gene: TRBV9
abundance: .
j_gene: TRBJ1-5
CDR3nt: TGTGCCAGCAGCGTTGGACAGTCTGGCAATCAGCCCCAGCATTTT
CDR3aa: CASSVGQSGNQPQHF

d_gene: TRBD1
v_gene: TRBV7-2
abundance: .
j_gene: TRBJ1-3
CDR3nt: TGTGCCAGCAGCCCGGACAGGGGGCGGAACACCATATATTTT
CDR3aa: CASSPDRGRNTIYF

d_gene: TRBD1
v_gene: TRBV6-5
abundance: .
j_gene: TRBJ2-3
CDR3nt: TGTGCCAGCATCCTCCTGGACAGGTCAGATACGCAGTATTTT
CDR3aa: CASILLDRSDTQYF

d_gene: TRBD1
v_gene: TRBV4-1
abundance: .
j_gene: TRBJ1-3
CDR3nt: TGCGCCAGCAGCCGAACAGGGGATGGAAACACCATATATTTT
CDR3aa: CASSRTGDGNTIYF

d_gene: .
v_gene: TRBV15
abundance: once
j_gene: TRBJ1-2
CDR3nt: TGTGCCACCAGCACTACGAGGGTCTATGGCTACACCTTC
CDR3aa: CATSTTRVYGYTF

d_gene: .
v_gene: TRBV7-2
abundance: .
j_gene: TRBJ1-2
CDR3nt: TGTGCCAGCAGCTCCTCAGGGACTCTCGGATATGGCTACACCTTC
CDR3aa: CASSSSGTLGYGYTF

d_gene: TRBD1
v_gene: TRBV4-1
abundance: .
j_gene: TRBJ2-7
CDR3nt: TGCGCCAGCAGCCAAGTCCCGGGACAGGGGCATGCCTACGAGCAGTACTTC
CDR3aa: CASSQVPGQGHAYEQYF

d_gene: TRBD1
v_gene: TRBV28
abundance: .
j_gene: TRBJ1-3
CDR3nt: TGTGCCAGCAGTTCGACAGGGGGTCTCTCTGGAAACACCATATATTTT
CDR3aa: CASSSTGGLSGNTIYF

d_gene: .
v_gene: TRBV7-3
abundance: .
j_gene: TRBJ2-5
CDR3nt: TGTGCCAGCAGCTTAGGGAGGGAGACCCAGTACTTC
CDR3aa: CASSLGRETQYF

d_gene: .
v_gene: TRBV2
abundance: .
j_gene: TRBJ1-6
CDR3nt: TGTGCCAGCACGAGGGTAGGGAATTCACCCCTCCACTTT
CDR3aa: CASTRVGNSPLHF

d_gene: .
v_gene: TRBV6-5
abundance: .
j_gene: TRBJ1-2
CDR3nt: TGTGCCAGCAGTTACTCGCGGGGGCGAGGTGGCTACACCTTC
CDR3aa: CASSYSRGRGGYTF

d_gene: TRBD2
v_gene: TRBV28
abundance: .
j_gene: TRBJ2-5
CDR3nt: TGTGCCAGCAATCGCGGGAGGGAGACAGAGACCCAGTACTTC
CDR3aa: CASNRGRETETQYF

d_gene: TRBD2
v_gene: TRBV9
abundance: .
j_gene: TRBJ2-7
CDR3nt: TGTGCCAGCAGCCAGACTAGCGGGAGGTTGTACGAGCAGTACTTC
CDR3aa: CASSQTSGRLYEQYF

d_gene: TRBD1
v_gene: TRBV6-6
abundance: once
j_gene: TRBJ1-2
CDR3nt: TGTGCCAGCAGTCGATCAGGGGGCGAGAAGGTTAACTATGGCTACACCTTC
CDR3aa: CASSRSGGEKVNYGYTF

d_gene: TRBD1
v_gene: TRBV10-3
abundance: .
j_gene: TRBJ1-1
CDR3nt: TGTGCCATCAGGGCGACAGGGGACAACACTGAAGCTTTCTTT
CDR3aa: CAIRATGDNTEAFF

d_gene: .
v_gene: TRBV4-2
abundance: .
j_gene: TRBJ1-6
CDR3nt: TGTGCCAGCAGCCAAGATAGTTCACCCCTCCACTTT
CDR3aa: CASSQDSSPLHF

d_gene: .
v_gene: TRBV6-2/TRBV6-3
abundance: .
j_gene: TRBJ2-6
CDR3nt: TGTGCCAGCAGTGTACAGGGTTCTGGGGCCAACGTCCTGACTTTC
CDR3aa: CASSVQGSGANVLTF

d_gene: TRBD1
v_gene: TRBV19
abundance: few
j_gene: TRBJ2-3
CDR3nt: TGTGCCAGTAGTAGACAGGGGGCAGGCGATACGCAGTATTTT
CDR3aa: CASSRQGAGDTQYF

d_gene: .
v_gene: TRBV2
abundance: .
j_gene: TRBJ2-5
CDR3nt: TGTGCCAGCAGTGAATCGGGAAGGGGGTCTGAGACCCAGTACTTC
CDR3aa: CASSESGRGSETQYF

d_gene: .
v_gene: TRBV3-1/TRBV3-2
abundance: .
j_gene: TRBJ1-2
CDR3nt: TGTGCCAGCAGCCAAGTTCCGGAGTTTTCTAGCTATGGCTACACCTTC
CDR3aa: CASSQVPEFSSYGYTF

d_gene: .
v_gene: TRBV30
abundance: .
j_gene: TRBJ2-4
CDR3nt: TGTGCCTGGAACCTACAGGAAAACATTCAGTACTTC
CDR3aa: CAWNLQENIQYF

d_gene: .
v_gene: TRBV6-5
abundance: .
j_gene: TRBJ1-3
CDR3nt: TGTGCCAGCAGGACCCCGACAGGAGATGGAAACACCATATATTTT
CDR3aa: CASRTPTGDGNTIYF

d_gene: .
v_gene: TRBV19
abundance: once
j_gene: TRBJ1-2
CDR3nt: TGTGCCAGTAGTATGGACAACCTCTATGGCTACACCTTC
CDR3aa: CASSMDNLYGYTF

d_gene: TRBD1
v_gene: TRBV3-1/TRBV3-2
abundance: few
j_gene: TRBJ2-7
CDR3nt: TGTGCCAGCAGCCAAGCTACCTGGACAGGGTCCTACGAGCAGTACTTC
CDR3aa: CASSQATWTGSYEQYF

d_gene: TRBD2
v_gene: TRBV3-1/TRBV3-2
abundance: .
j_gene: TRBJ2-3
CDR3nt: TGTGCCAGCAGCCACTTTCGTCTAGCGGGTGGGGGCACAGATACGCAGTATTTT
CDR3aa: CASSHFRLAGGGTDTQYF

d_gene: .
v_gene: TRBV9
abundance: .
j_gene: TRBJ1-2
CDR3nt: TGTGCCAGCAGCCCTCTAATGGGGGCGCATGGCTACACCTTC
CDR3aa: CASSPLMGAHGYTF

d_gene: TRBD2
v_gene: TRBV11-2
abundance: .
j_gene: TRBJ2-7
CDR3nt: TGTGCCAGCAGCCTAACGGGGGGAACCTACGAGCAGTACTTC
CDR3aa: CASSLTGGTYEQYF

d_gene: .
v_gene: TRBV10-3
abundance: .
j_gene: TRBJ1-2
CDR3nt: TGTGCCATCAGGGCAGGGCTTCAATCCGGCTACACCTTC
CDR3aa: CAIRAGLQSGYTF

d_gene: .
v_gene: TRBV2
abundance: once
j_gene: TRBJ2-1
CDR3nt: TGTGCCACCCAGGGGCGATCCTACAATGAGCAGTTCTTC
CDR3aa: CATQGRSYNEQFF

d_gene: .
v_gene: TRBV7-2
abundance: .
j_gene: TRBJ2-5
CDR3nt: TGTGCCAGCAGCTTAGCTATGAGCCAGGGGGAGACCCAGTACTTC
CDR3aa: CASSLAMSQGETQYF

d_gene: .
v_gene: TRBV5-6
abundance: .
j_gene: TRBJ2-1
CDR3nt: TGTGCCAGCAGATCACGGGAGACCTCCTACAATGAGCAGTTCTTC
CDR3aa: CASRSRETSYNEQFF

d_gene: .
v_gene: TRBV20-1
abundance: .
j_gene: TRBJ2-5
CDR3nt: TGCAGTGCTAGTACAGGCTTTCAAGAGACCCAGTACTTC
CDR3aa: CSASTGFQETQYF

d_gene: .
v_gene: TRBV30
abundance: .
j_gene: TRBJ1-4
CDR3nt: TGTGCCTGGAGTGTAGGTCGAACAGGGCCAGGCCTAAAACTGTTTTTT
CDR3aa: CAWSVGRTGPGLKLFF

d_gene: .
v_gene: TRBV2
abundance: .
j_gene: TRBJ2-5
CDR3nt: TGTGCCAGCAGTGAAGCGCGGGTTCTCCAAGAGACCCAGTACTTC
CDR3aa: CASSEARVLQETQYF

d_gene: TRBD2
v_gene: TRBV18
abundance: .
j_gene: TRBJ2-5
CDR3nt: TGTGCCAGCTCCGGTGCGGGAGGAGAGACCCAGTACTTC
CDR3aa: CASSGAGGETQYF

d_gene: .
v_gene: TRBV5-4
abundance: .
j_gene: TRBJ2-6
CDR3nt: TGTGCCAGCAGCCCTTACCCGGGATCTGGGGCCAACGTCCTGACTTTC
CDR3aa: CASSPYPGSGANVLTF

d_gene: .
v_gene: TRBV2
abundance: .
j_gene: TRBJ1-1
CDR3nt: TGTGCCAGCAGTGAATTGAGGGCCACTGAAGCTTTCTTT
CDR3aa: CASSELRATEAFF

d_gene: .
v_gene: TRBV11-2
abundance: .
j_gene: TRBJ1-5
CDR3nt: TGTGCCAGCAGCCCAGGCTATAGCAATCAGCCCCAGCATTTT
CDR3aa: CASSPGYSNQPQHF

d_gene: .
v_gene: TRBV9
abundance: few
j_gene: TRBJ2-3
CDR3nt: TGTGCCAGCAGCGTAGCGGCGGGGAATAGCACAGATACGCAGTATTTT
CDR3aa: CASSVAAGNSTDTQYF

d_gene: TRBD1
v_gene: TRBV29-1
abundance: .
j_gene: TRBJ1-2
CDR3nt: TGCAGCGTCAGTTCGGGACAGGGGAACTATGGCTACACCTTC
CDR3aa: CSVSSGQGNYGYTF

d_gene: TRBD1
v_gene: TRBV6-5
abundance: .
j_gene: TRBJ1-3
CDR3nt: TGTGCCAGCCAATTCGACAGGGCCCAGCCGCATTTT
CDR3aa: CASQFDRAQPHF

d_gene: .
v_gene: TRBV4-2
abundance: .
j_gene: TRBJ2-1
CDR3nt: TGTGCCAGCAGCCCCCTAAGGGGGAGCAACAATGAGCAGTTCTTC
CDR3aa: CASSPLRGSNNEQFF

d_gene: TRBD1
v_gene: TRBV6-5
abundance: .
j_gene: TRBJ1-6
CDR3nt: TGTGCCAGCAGCTTCGACAGGGATCTATCACCCCTCCACTTT
CDR3aa: CASSFDRDLSPLHF

d_gene: TRBD1
v_gene: TRBV4-3
abundance: .
j_gene: TRBJ1-4
CDR3nt: TGCGCCAGCAGCCAGCTGGGACAGGGGATGGAAAAACTGTTTTTT
CDR3aa: CASSQLGQGMEKLFF

d_gene: TRBD2
v_gene: TRBV5-1
abundance: few
j_gene: TRBJ2-3
CDR3nt: TGCGCCAGCAGCTTGGGGCCGGGACTAGCTAGCACAGATACGCAGTATTTT
CDR3aa: CASSLGPGLASTDTQYF

d_gene: .
v_gene: TRBV6-5
abundance: .
j_gene: TRBJ2-7
CDR3nt: TGTGCCAGCCGGAGGAGGTACGAGCAGTACTTC
CDR3aa: CASRRRYEQYF

d_gene: .
v_gene: TRBV20-1
abundance: .
j_gene: TRBJ1-2
CDR3nt: TGCAGTGCCTCGTCTAACTATGGCTACACCTTC
CDR3aa: CSASSNYGYTF

d_gene: .
v_gene: TRBV7-8
abundance: .
j_gene: TRBJ1-2
CDR3nt: TGTGCCAGCAGCTCGACAAGAACTAACTATGGCTACACCTTC
CDR3aa: CASSSTRTNYGYTF

d_gene: .
v_gene: TRBV2
abundance: .
j_gene: TRBJ1-1
CDR3nt: TGTGCCAGCAGTCTAGTCTTGAACACTGAAGCTTTCTTT
CDR3aa: CASSLVLNTEAFF